The T cell receptor beta chain described here comes from a study of regulatory T cells in long-lasting Graves disease. Background on the study: A definition of persistent Graves' disease required over 5 years of antithyroid drugs plus positive TSH receptor antibodies.

V was cut by 5 bases and J by 5 bases, with 7 bases left in between. Germline V gene lookup returns CDR1 MDHEN and CDR2 SYDVKM. CDR3 length: 12 residues. Time point here: persistent/refractory GD, antithyroid drugs over 5 years with positive TRAb. RNA from PBMCs was the source of the TCR library. This clonotype showed up many times. Assembly of TCR beta libraries relied on iRepertoire HTBI primers together with Arm-PCR of CDR3 regions. MiXCR was run by TCRdb on the multiplex PCR reads, yielding one entry per CDR3 protein. Of some 300,000 distinct CDR3 sequences listed, 20% to 25% were seen once; the top ten hold roughly three fifths.

The TCR originated in a female donor with Graves disease. The chain is built from TRBV28 and TRBJ1-5; D is unresolved. The specimen was peripheral blood mononuclear cells (PBMCs), collected when the disease was refractory, from a patient treated with antithyroid drugs. The CDR3 spells CASSRVHQPQHF. The CDR3 DNA reads as TGTGCCAGCAGTAGGGTCCATCAGCCCCAGCATTTT. Looking up the rest from reference TRBV28 and TRBJ1-5 gives the full variable domain: DVKVTQSSRYLVKRTGEKVFLECVQDMDHENMFWYRQDPGLGLRLIYFSYDVKMKEKGDIPEGYSVSREKKERFSLILESASTNQTSMYLCASSRVHQPQHFGDGTRLSIL.